Following are 32 T cell receptor beta chains from one sample sequenced in a study of prognosis after radiotherapy for stage I lung cancer (dated by TCRdb to the early 2020s). Sequencer: Illumina HiSeq 3000. Two rounds of multiplex PCR were used to amplify the TCR beta CDR3 region from genomic DNA. The first PCR round used primers specific to each TRBV and TRBJ gene, with sequences filed in Chinese patent CN105087789A. TCRdb cleaned the public reads at Q25 with fastp, built clones with MiXCR and kept in-frame beta chains. Each CDR3 protein appears once, grouped with its most common genes and DNA. Within this sample are tens of thousands of distinct CDR3 sequences, with around 42% of them counted one time only. Roughly three fifths of the sample goes to the ten largest clones. The source material was PBMCs, sampled before or after stereotactic body radiation therapy (not recorded which). The receptors were sampled from a donor aged 50 or older with non-small cell lung cancer.

The chain couples TRBV5-1 to TRBJ2-7, with a tentative D call TRBD2 (7 bases). CDR1 is SGHRS and CDR2 is YFSETQ in the germline V gene. This CDR3 has 14 amino acids. Trimming took off 4 bases at V and 3 bases at J, with 14 bases between the two ends. This CDR3 is CASSPWGGGYEQYF. The CDR3 bases are TGCGCCAGCAGCCCCTGGGGAGGGGGCTACGAGCAGTACTTC.

This clonotype showed up many times. The chain carries TRBV5-5 and TRBJ2-2; unclear D gene. Trimming stripped 2 bases from V and 6 bases from J, with 20 bases between. Germline CDR1 and CDR2: SGHKS and YYEKEE (reference sequence). The CDR3 is 17 residues long. The CDR3: CASSFRAARSSAGELFF. The CDR3 nucleotides read TGTGCCAGCAGCTTCCGCGCAGCTAGATCCAGCGCCGGGGAGCTGTTTTTT.

This clonotype occurred many times. V and J are TRBV9 and TRBJ1-1, with D hard to call. V lost 4 bases and J 1 base, leaving 11 bases between the germline ends. The germline CDR1 and CDR2 sequences are SGDLS and YYNGEE. The CDR3 runs to 14 residues. CDR3 DNA sequence: TGTGCCAGCAGCCCAAGTGGGGAGAACACTGAAGCTTTCTTT. Translated: CASSPSGENTEAFF.

This clonotype has at least ten counts. The gene calls are TRBV12-5 and TRBJ2-5; the D gene could be TRBD1 or TRBD2 (5 bases each). In germline, CDR1 is LGHNT, CDR2 FRNRAP. Trimming removed 5 bases from V and 4 bases from J, with 11 bases in between. This CDR3 is built from 13 residues. The CDR3 here is CASGVGTIETQYF. DNA for the CDR3: TGTGCTAGTGGTGTCGGGACCATAGAGACCCAGTACTTC.

With regard to this clonotype: An end of the junction differs from the germline gene, which may be a read error. V and J are TRBV9 and TRBJ2-2, with 13 bases matching TRBD2. Germline lookup yields CDR1 SGDLS and CDR2 YYNGEE. There are 18 residues in the CDR3. CDR3 coding DNA: TGTGTCAGCAGCGACTCGACTAGCGGGGGGCTCGACACCGGGGAGCTGTTTTTT. This sequence encodes CVSSDSTSGGLDTGELFF.

This clonotype has a count of ten or more. CDR3: CASSATGIQPQHF. DNA of the CDR3: TGTGCCAGTAGTGCGACAGGGATTCAGCCCCAGCATTTT. The genes are TRBV19 and TRBJ1-5, with TRBD1 matching 7 bases. The CDR3 has 13 amino acids. V shed 5 bases, J shed 6 bases, and the junction held 4 bases outside the gene matches. Germline V CDR1 and CDR2: LNHDA, SQIVND (reference sequence).

Notes on this clonotype: An end of the junction differs from the germline gene, which may be a read error. J is TRBJ2-7 and V is TRBV20-1, with TRBD2 as a possible D gene (6 bases). CDR3 length equals 15 residues. In germline, CDR1 is DFQATT, CDR2 SNEGSKA (reference sequence). This CDR3 is CSASRGGTSSYEHYF. The CDR3 DNA reads TGCAGTGCTAGCAGAGGCGGGACCTCCTCCTACGAGCATTACTTT.

This clonotype was seen repeatedly, ten times or more. V usage is TRBV7-8 and J usage is TRBJ2-3; no definite D call. This CDR3 comprises 14 residues. Germline V gene lookup returns CDR1 SGHVS and CDR2 FQNEAQ. V was shortened by 5 bases and J by 6 bases, with 15 bases between the two germline ends. In DNA, the CDR3 is TGTGCCAGCAGCACCCGATACCTAGGGGATACGCAGTATTTT. Translation: CASSTRYLGDTQYF.

This chain uses TRBV6-2 or TRBV6-3 with TRBJ2-7, with 11 bases matching TRBD2. Trimming cost V 5 bases and J 1 base; bases outside gene matches: 4. Germline V CDR1 and CDR2: MNHEY, SVGEGT. This CDR3 is built from 15 residues. For the CDR3, the DNA is TGTGCCAGCAGTCGGCTAGCGGGAGGTTCCTACGAGCAGTACTTC. Translated: CASSRLAGGSYEQYF.

Comments on this clonotype: A clone one base away is much larger, so this may be a read error. V is TRBV20-1 and J is TRBJ2-3; D assignment may be TRBD1 or TRBD2 (5 bases each). The CDR3 is 15 amino acids. V was cut by 6 bases and J by 2 bases, with 18 bases left in between. Germline CDR1 is DFQATT and CDR2 is SNEGSKA (reference sequence). Here the CDR3 DNA reads TGCAGTGCATCCGACCCGATGGGGGTCACAGATACGCAGTATTTT. Translation gives CSASDPMGVTDTQYF.

This clonotype appeared many times. In DNA, the CDR3 is TGTGCCAGCAGGGTCGATTACGGAAACACCATATATTTT. It encodes CASRVDYGNTIYF. The V and J genes are TRBV5-4 and TRBJ1-3; D is unclear. The germline V gene has CDR1 SGHNT and CDR2 YYREEE (reference sequence). V was shortened by 5 bases and J by 4 bases, with 10 bases between the two germline ends. This CDR3 has 13 residues.

The chain is built from TRBV3-1 and TRBJ2-5; D unresolved. Looked up from germline, CDR1 is LGHDT and CDR2 is YNNKEL (reference sequence). The CDR3 loop spans 12 amino acids. The V and J ends lost 6 bases and 4 bases respectively, with 9 bases between them. In DNA, the CDR3 is TGTGCCAGCAGAAGATCGGGAGAGACCCAGTACTTC. Translated, it gives CASRRSGETQYF.

A single count supports this clonotype. The CDR3 bases are TGTGCCAGTAGGCCGGGACAGGGGGACCGAGTTTACGAGCAGTACTTC. Protein sequence: CASRPGQGDRVYEQYF. The V gene is TRBV19, the J gene TRBJ2-7; 11 nucleotides match TRBD1. The CDR3 contains 16 residues. Germline CDR1 and CDR2: LNHDA and SQIVND (reference sequence). Unmatched junction bases numbered 11, after V lost 6 bases and J lost 4 bases. Complete variable domain (other parts from reference TRBV19 and TRBJ2-7): DGGITQSPKYLFRKEGQNVTLSCEQNLNHDAMYWYRQDPGQGLRLIYYSQIVNDFQKGDIAEGYSVSREKKESFPLTVTSAQKNPTAFYLCASRPGQGDRVYEQYFGPGTRLTVT.

This clonotype came up once. The chain recombines TRBV27 with TRBJ2-3; D not resolved. CDR3 length equals 15 residues. Germline V CDR1 and CDR2: MNHEY, SMNVEV (reference sequence). Trimming took off 2 bases at V and 3 bases at J, with 12 bases between the two ends. The CDR3 nucleotides are TGTGCCAGCAGTTTAGGGCCCGGTCGGACAGATACGCAGTATTTT. Its translation is CASSLGPGRTDTQYF.

The rearrangement uses TRBV24-1 and TRBJ2-7, with D unclear. The V gene's germline CDR1 is KGHDR and CDR2 SFDVKD. The CDR3 sequence is 11 residues long. Trimming stripped 4 bases from V and 3 bases from J, with 3 bases between. CDR3 sequence (DNA): TGTGCCACCAGTGAGGGCTACGAGCAGTACTTC. Protein sequence: CATSEGYEQYF.

This clonotype was seen many times. The gene calls are TRBV5-4 and TRBJ2-3; TRBD1 might be the D (5 bases). The germline gives CDR1 SGHNT, CDR2 YYREEE (reference sequence). This CDR3 contains 16 residues. V was trimmed by 0 bases and J by 4 bases, leaving 15 bases between them. CDR3 coding DNA: TGTGCCAGCAGCTTGGCCCGGCAGGGTGGCGCAGATACGCAGTATTTT. It encodes CASSLARQGGADTQYF.

This clonotype was counted at least ten times. This chain links TRBV6-4 with TRBJ1-6, with 8 bases aligning to TRBD1. The CDR3 runs 16 residues. V was clipped by 5 bases and J by 4 bases; unmatched bases: 7. Germline V gene data show CDR1 as MRHNA and CDR2 as SNTAGT. The CDR3 reads CASSRSWTGYNSPLHF. For the CDR3, the DNA is TGTGCCAGCAGTCGCTCCTGGACAGGGTATAATTCACCCCTCCACTTT.

Regarding this clonotype: This could be a read error, since a much larger clone is one nucleotide away. V gene TRBV11-1 combines with J gene TRBJ1-2; D is unresolved. Germline CDR1 SGHAT, CDR2 FQDESV (reference sequence). Deletions cut 6 bases from V and 8 bases from J, with 13 bases between. CDR3 size: 12 residues. In DNA, the CDR3 is TGTGCCAGCAGAGTGGACGGTGGGGGCTACACCTTC. It specifies CASRVDGGGYTF.

J is TRBJ1-4 and V is TRBV5-1; 11 bases are a match to TRBD1. Germline V CDR1 and CDR2: SGHRS, YFSETQ. This CDR3 region has 16 residues. The V and J ends lost 0 bases and 7 bases, in that order; junction bases with no gene match: 5. In DNA form, the CDR3 reads TGCGCCAGCAGCTTGGCCGTTGGGACAGGGGGTGAAAAACTGTTTTTT. This codes for CASSLAVGTGGEKLFF.

This clonotype was recorded a few times. A clone one base away is much larger, so this may be a read error. The V and J genes are TRBV11-3 and TRBJ2-5; TRBD1 or TRBD2 may be the D gene (5 bases each). There are 14 residues in the CDR3. V was clipped by 3 bases and J by 9 bases, with 17 bases between them. The V gene's germline CDR1 is SGHNT and CDR2 YENEEA. The CDR3 reads CASSFREREESQYF. CDR3 nucleotides: TGTGCCAGCAGCTTCAGGGAGCGAGAGGAGTCCCAGTACTTC.

In this sample, this clonotype turned up many times. Possible read error: a much larger clone is one base away. The V gene is TRBV2, the J gene TRBJ2-1, with D perhaps given as TRBD1 or TRBD2 (5 bases each). Germline CDR1 SNHLY, CDR2 FYNNEI. The CDR3 spans 15 residues. The CDR3 protein is CASSEAGPSGDEQSF. CDR3 sequence (DNA): TGTGCCAGCAGTGAAGCGGGACCGTCCGGGGATGAGCAGTCCTTC.

This clonotype was observed at least ten times. This chain uses TRBV24-1 with TRBJ2-5, with 14 bases that match TRBD2. Germline values: CDR1 KGHDR, CDR2 SFDVKD. The V segment lost 4 bases and the J segment 5 bases; nucleotides outside the gene matches: 11. The length of the CDR3 is 18 residues. The CDR3 loop reads CATSDPKGLAGGIETQYF. The CDR3 region has the DNA TGTGCCACCAGTGACCCAAAAGGACTAGCGGGAGGAATTGAGACCCAGTACTTC.

V is TRBV2 and J is TRBJ2-3, with D hard to call. The germline V and J ends were trimmed by 5 bases and 1 base, with 4 bases remaining between them. CDR1 and CDR2 from the germline V gene are SNHLY and FYNNEI. The CDR3 is made up of 12 amino acids. In nucleotides, the CDR3 is TGTGCCAGCAGTTCGGGCACAGATACGCAGTATTTT. This encodes CASSSGTDTQYF. Full variable domain (outside the CDR3, taken from reference TRBV2 and TRBJ2-3): EPEVTQTPSHQVTQMGQEVILRCVPISNHLYFYWYRQILGQKVEFLVSFYNNEISEKSEIFDDQFSVERPDGSNFTLKIRSTKLEDSAMYFCASSSGTDTQYFGPGTRLTVL.

This clonotype was counted at least ten times. V usage is TRBV30 and J usage is TRBJ1-1, with D possibly being TRBD1 (5 bases). The V and J ends lost 3 bases and 6 bases respectively, with 20 bases between them. CDR3 length: 15 residues. Germline values: CDR1 GTSNPN, CDR2 SVGIG (reference sequence). The CDR3: CAWSGIDRFSPEAFF. For the CDR3, the DNA is TGTGCCTGGAGCGGAATAGACAGATTTTCACCTGAAGCTTTCTTT. The full variable domain, completed using reference TRBV30 and TRBJ1-1, is SQTIHQWPATLVQPVGSPLSLECTVEGTSNPNLYWYRQAAGRGLQLLFYSVGIGQISSEVPQNLSASRPQDRQFILSSKKLLLSDSGFYLCAWSGIDRFSPEAFFGQGTRLTVV.

This clonotype was found many times. This chain connects TRBV25-1 to TRBJ2-7; tentatively, D is TRBD2 (5 bases). The germline CDR1 and CDR2 sequences are MGHDK and SYGVNS. The length of the CDR3 is 14 residues. The ends were cut back, 6 bases at V and 2 bases at J, with 14 bases in the middle. The CDR3 protein is CASRWGESTYEQYF. CDR3 coding DNA: TGTGCCAGCAGATGGGGAGAGTCCACCTACGAGCAGTACTTC.

This clonotype was recorded many times. This chain uses TRBV20-1 with TRBJ1-2; D gene unclear. V shed 0 bases and J shed 0 bases, with 5 bases lying between them. In germline, CDR1 is DFQATT, CDR2 SNEGSKA (reference sequence). The CDR3 sequence is 13 residues long. DNA of the CDR3: TGCAGTGCTAGAGAGGGGACTAACTATGGCTACACCTTC. This translates into CSAREGTNYGYTF.

Comment on this clonotype: A far larger clone is off by one base, so a read error is likely. This rearrangement joins TRBV6-4 to TRBJ1-2, with D possibly matching TRBD1 (6 bases). In germline, CDR1 is MRHNA, CDR2 SNTAGT. Trimming took 5 bases from V and 8 from J, leaving 15 bases between them. The CDR3 is made up of 13 amino acids. CDR3 amino acids: CASSRDMGEGYTF. DNA of the CDR3: TGTGCCAGCAGTAGGGACATGGGGGAAGGCTACACCTTC.

This clonotype was observed many times. This rearrangement joins TRBV2 to TRBJ1-6; TRBD1 is a possible D gene (6 bases). V shed 11 bases and J shed 7 bases, with 15 bases lying between them. The CDR3 has 13 amino acids. CDR1 and CDR2 from the germline V gene are SNHLY and FYNNEI. CDR3 DNA: TGTGCCGGGGGGCAGGGCTTGAATTCACCCCTCCACTTT. It yields the protein CAGGQGLNSPLHF. Full variable domain (remainder filled in from reference TRBV2 and TRBJ1-6): EPEVTQTPSHQVTQMGQEVILRCVPISNHLYFYWYRQILGQKVEFLVSFYNNEISEKSEIFDDQFSVERPDGSNFTLKIRSTKLEDSAMYFCAGGQGLNSPLHFGNGTRLTVT.

This clonotype has a count of ten or more. The V and J genes are TRBV20-1 and TRBJ1-2; possible D gene TRBD1, 5 bases. CDR1 and CDR2 from the germline V gene are DFQATT and SNEGSKA (reference sequence). V dropped 6 bases and J dropped 2 bases, with 13 bases sitting between them. The CDR3 loop spans 13 amino acids. CDR3 sequence (DNA): TGCAGTGCGCCAGAGAGGGGAAACTATGGCTACACCTTC. It is translated as CSAPERGNYGYTF.

This clonotype was counted many times. The rearrangement links TRBV11-2 to TRBJ2-2; D might be TRBD1 (6 bases). With 10 bases removed from V and 2 bases from J, the gap between germline ends came to 14 bases. Germline V gives CDR1 SGHAT, CDR2 FQNNGV. The CDR3 has 14 residues. The CDR3 DNA reads TGTGCCACGCAAGGGGGTTTAAACACCGGGGAGCTGTTTTTT. Protein sequence: CATQGGLNTGELFF.

As for this clonotype: A far bigger clonotype differs at one base, so this is likely a read error. The CDR3 nucleotides read TGTACCAGCGGCTTTCCCGGCACAGATACGCAGTATTTT. Its protein is CTSGFPGTDTQYF. This sequence joins TRBV6-6 and TRBJ2-3, with D possibly TRBD2 on 5 matching bases. The CDR3 has 13 amino acids. CDR1 is MNHNY and CDR2 is SVGAGI in the germline V gene (reference sequence).

This clonotype was counted ten times or more. The gene calls are TRBV3-1 and TRBJ2-1, with no clear D. The CDR3 covers 14 residues. From germline, CDR1 is LGHDT and CDR2 YNNKEL (reference sequence). V was cut by 3 bases and J by 4 bases, with 10 bases left in between. The CDR3 loop reads CASSHVGQYNEQFF. CDR3 DNA sequence: TGTGCCAGCAGCCACGTAGGCCAGTACAATGAGCAGTTCTTC.